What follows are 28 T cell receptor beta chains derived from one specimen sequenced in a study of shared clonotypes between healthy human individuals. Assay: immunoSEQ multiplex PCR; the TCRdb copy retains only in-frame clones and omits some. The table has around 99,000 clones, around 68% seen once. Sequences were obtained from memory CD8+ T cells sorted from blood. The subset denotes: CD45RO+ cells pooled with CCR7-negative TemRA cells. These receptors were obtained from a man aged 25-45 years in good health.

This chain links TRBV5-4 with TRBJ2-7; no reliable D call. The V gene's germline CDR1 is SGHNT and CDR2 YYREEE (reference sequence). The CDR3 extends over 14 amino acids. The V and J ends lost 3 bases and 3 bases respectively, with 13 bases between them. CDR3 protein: CASSYRVSNYEQYF. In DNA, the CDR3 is TGTGCCAGCAGCTACCGGGTCAGCAACTACGAGCAGTACTTC.

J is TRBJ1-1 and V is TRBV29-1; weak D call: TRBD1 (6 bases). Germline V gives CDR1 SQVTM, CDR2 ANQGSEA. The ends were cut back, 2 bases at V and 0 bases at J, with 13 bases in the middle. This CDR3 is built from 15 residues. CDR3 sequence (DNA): TGCAGCGTTGAACTGACAGGTAGTTTGAACACTGAAGCTTTCTTT. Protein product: CSVELTGSLNTEAFF.

The CDR3 protein is CASRFLVRGPGTAYNEQFF. As DNA, the CDR3 is TGTGCAAGTCGCTTTTTAGTCCGTGGCCCCGGGACAGCCTACAATGAGCAGTTCTTC. V is TRBV12-2 and J is TRBJ2-1; the listed D gene, TRBD1, was not tested against the DNA. TRBV12-2 is noted as a pseudogene. The CDR3 is 19 residues long.

Here the CDR3 reads CATHRGTVNTGELFF. The CDR3 DNA follows: TGTGCCACCCATAGGGGGACAGTTAACACCGGGGAGCTGTTTTTT. The rearrangement links TRBV19 to TRBJ2-2; 7 nucleotides line up with TRBD1. V lost 10 bases to trimming and J lost 2 bases; unmatched junction nucleotides: 10. Per germline, CDR1 LNHDA and CDR2 SQIVND (reference sequence). This CDR3 is built from 15 residues. Variable domain in full (rest from reference TRBV19 and TRBJ2-2): DGGITQSPKYLFRKEGQNVTLSCEQNLNHDAMYWYRQDPGQGLRLIYYSQIVNDFQKGDIAEGYSVSREKKESFPLTVTSAQKNPTAFYLCATHRGTVNTGELFFGEGSRLTVL.

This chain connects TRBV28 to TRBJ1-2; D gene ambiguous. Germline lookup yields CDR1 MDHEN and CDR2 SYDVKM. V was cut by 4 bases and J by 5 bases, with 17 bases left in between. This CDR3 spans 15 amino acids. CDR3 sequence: CASSSPSPGGYGYTF. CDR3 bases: TGTGCCAGCAGTTCTCCATCCCCAGGCGGGTATGGCTACACCTTC.

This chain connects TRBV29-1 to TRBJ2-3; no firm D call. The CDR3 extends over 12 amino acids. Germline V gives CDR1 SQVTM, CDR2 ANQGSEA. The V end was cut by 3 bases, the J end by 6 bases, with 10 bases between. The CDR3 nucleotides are TGCAGCGTTGACTACTCATCGGATACGCAGTATTTT. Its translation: CSVDYSSDTQYF.

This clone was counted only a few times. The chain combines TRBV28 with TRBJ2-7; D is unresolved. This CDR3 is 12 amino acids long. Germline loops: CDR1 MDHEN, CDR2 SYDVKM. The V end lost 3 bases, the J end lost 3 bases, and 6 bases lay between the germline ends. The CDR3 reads CASSFLDYEQYF. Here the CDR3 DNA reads TGTGCCAGCAGTTTCCTAGACTACGAGCAGTACTTC.

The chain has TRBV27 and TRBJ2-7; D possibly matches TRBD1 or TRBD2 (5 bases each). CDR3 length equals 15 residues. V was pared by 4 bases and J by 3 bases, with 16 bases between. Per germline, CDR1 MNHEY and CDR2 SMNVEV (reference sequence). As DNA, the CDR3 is TGTGCCAGCAGTTGGGGCGGCCGGGGATACTACGAGCAGTACTTC. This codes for CASSWGGRGYYEQYF.

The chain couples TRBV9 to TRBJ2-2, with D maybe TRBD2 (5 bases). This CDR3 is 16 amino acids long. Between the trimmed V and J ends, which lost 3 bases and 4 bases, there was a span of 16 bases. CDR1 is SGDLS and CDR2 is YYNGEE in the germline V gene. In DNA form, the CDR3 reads TGTGCCAGCAGCGCCCGGGATGCTACGGGCACCGGGGAGCTGTTTTTT. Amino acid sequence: CASSARDATGTGELFF.

The CDR3 reads CSVHSFATEGEQFF. The DNA for the CDR3 is TGCAGCGTCCACAGCTTCGCGACGGAGGGTGAGCAGTTCTTC. The rearrangement uses TRBV29-1 and TRBJ2-1; weak D call: TRBD2 (6 bases). V shed 6 bases and J shed 9 bases, with 21 bases lying between them. The CDR3 is made up of 14 amino acids. Germline V lookup: CDR1 SQVTM, CDR2 ANQGSEA.

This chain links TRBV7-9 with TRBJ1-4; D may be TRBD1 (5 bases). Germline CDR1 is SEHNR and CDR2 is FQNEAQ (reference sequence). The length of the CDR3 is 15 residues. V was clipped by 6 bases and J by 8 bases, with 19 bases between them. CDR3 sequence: CASRSSRGLGEKLFF. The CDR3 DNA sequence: TGTGCCAGCAGATCTTCGCGGGGGTTGGGGGAAAAACTGTTTTTT.

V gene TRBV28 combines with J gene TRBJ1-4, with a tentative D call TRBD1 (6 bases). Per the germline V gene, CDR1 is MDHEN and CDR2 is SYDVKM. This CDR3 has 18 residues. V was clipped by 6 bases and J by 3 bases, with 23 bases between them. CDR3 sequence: CASSTTGTTLLANEKLFF. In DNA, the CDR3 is TGTGCCAGCAGCACTACTGGGACAACACTACTGGCTAATGAAAAACTGTTTTTT. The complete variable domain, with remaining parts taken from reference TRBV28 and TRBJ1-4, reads DVKVTQSSRYLVKRTGEKVFLECVQDMDHENMFWYRQDPGLGLRLIYFSYDVKMKEKGDIPEGYSVSREKKERFSLILESASTNQTSMYLCASSTTGTTLLANEKLFFGSGTQLSVL.

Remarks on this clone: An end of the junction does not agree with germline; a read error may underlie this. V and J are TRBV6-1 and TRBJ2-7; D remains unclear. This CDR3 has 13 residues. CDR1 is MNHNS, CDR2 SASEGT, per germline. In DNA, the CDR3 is TGTGCCAGCAGTGAATCCTTGTCTCAAGGCTGGCACTTC. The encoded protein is CASSESLSQGWHF.

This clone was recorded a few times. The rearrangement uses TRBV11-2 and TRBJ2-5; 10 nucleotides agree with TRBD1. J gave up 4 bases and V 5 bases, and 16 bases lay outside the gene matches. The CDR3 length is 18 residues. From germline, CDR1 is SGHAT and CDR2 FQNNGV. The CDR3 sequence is CASSAPGQGRYEPETQYF. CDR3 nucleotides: TGTGCCAGCAGCGCGCCGGGACAGGGGCGATATGAACCAGAGACCCAGTACTTC. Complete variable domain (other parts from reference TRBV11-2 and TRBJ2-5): EAGVAQSPRYKIIEKRQSVAFWCNPISGHATLYWYQQILGQGPKLLIQFQNNGVVDDSQLPKDRFSAERLKGVDSTLKIQPAKLEDSAVYLCASSAPGQGRYEPETQYFGPGTRLLVL.

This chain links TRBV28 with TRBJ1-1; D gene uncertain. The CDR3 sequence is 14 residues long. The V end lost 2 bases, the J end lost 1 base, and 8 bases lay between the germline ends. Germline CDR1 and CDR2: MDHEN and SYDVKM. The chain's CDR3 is CASSLITANTEAFF. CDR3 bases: TGTGCCAGCAGTTTAATTACGGCGAACACTGAAGCTTTCTTT.

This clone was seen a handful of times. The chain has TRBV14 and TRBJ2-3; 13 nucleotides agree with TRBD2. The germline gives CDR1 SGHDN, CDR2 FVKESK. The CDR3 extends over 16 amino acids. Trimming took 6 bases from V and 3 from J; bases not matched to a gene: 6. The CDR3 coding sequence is TGTGCCAGCAGTCCCGGGACTAGCGGGACAACAGATACGCAGTATTTT. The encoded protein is CASSPGTSGTTDTQYF.

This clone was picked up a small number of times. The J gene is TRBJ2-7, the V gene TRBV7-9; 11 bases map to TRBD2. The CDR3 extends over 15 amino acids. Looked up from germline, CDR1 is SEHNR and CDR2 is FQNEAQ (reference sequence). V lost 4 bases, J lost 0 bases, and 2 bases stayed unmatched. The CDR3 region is CASSSTSGVSYEQYF. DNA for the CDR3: TGTGCCAGCAGCTCGACTAGCGGGGTCTCCTACGAGCAGTACTTC.

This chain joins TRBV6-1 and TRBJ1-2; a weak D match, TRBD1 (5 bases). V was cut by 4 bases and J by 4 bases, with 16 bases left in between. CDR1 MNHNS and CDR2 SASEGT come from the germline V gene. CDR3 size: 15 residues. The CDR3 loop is CASSATSGGIYGYTF. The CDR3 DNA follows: TGTGCCAGCAGTGCTACTAGTGGGGGTATCTATGGCTACACCTTC.

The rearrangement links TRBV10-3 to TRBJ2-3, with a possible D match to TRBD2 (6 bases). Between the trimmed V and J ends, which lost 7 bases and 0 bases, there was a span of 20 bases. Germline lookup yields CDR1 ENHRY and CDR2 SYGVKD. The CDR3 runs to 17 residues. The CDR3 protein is CAIKDAPGLTSTDTQYF. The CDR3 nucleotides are TGTGCCATCAAAGACGCACCGGGACTCACTAGCACAGATACGCAGTATTTT.

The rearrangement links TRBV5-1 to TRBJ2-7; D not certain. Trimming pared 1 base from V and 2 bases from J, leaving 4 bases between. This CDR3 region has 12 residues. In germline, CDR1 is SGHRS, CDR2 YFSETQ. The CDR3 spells CASSLTTYEQYF. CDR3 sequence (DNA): TGCGCCAGCAGCTTGACGACCTACGAGCAGTACTTC. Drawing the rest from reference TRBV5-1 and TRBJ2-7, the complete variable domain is KAGVTQTPRYLIKTRGQQVTLSCSPISGHRSVSWYQQTPGQGLQFLFEYFSETQRNKGNFPGRFSGRQFSNSRSEMNVSTLELGDSALYLCASSLTTYEQYFGPGTRLTVT.

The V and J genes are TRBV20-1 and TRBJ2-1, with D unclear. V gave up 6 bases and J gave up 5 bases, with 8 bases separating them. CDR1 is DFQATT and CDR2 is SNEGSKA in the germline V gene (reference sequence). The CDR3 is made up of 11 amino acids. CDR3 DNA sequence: TGCAGTGCCACGACCAACAATGAGCAGTTCTTC. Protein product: CSATTNNEQFF.

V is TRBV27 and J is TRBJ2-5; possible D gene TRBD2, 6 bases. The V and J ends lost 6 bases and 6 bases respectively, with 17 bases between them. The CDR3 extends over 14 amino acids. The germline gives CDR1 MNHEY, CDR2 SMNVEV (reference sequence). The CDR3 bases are TGTGCCAGCAGCCCACCGGGGGATGTGAAGACCCAGTACTTC. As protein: CASSPPGDVKTQYF.

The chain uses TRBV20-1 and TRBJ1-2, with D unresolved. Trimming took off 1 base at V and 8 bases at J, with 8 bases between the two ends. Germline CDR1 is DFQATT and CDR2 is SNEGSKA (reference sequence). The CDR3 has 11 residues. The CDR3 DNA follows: TGCAGTGCTAGAGCGGCCTGGGGCTACACCTTC. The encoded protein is CSARAAWGYTF.

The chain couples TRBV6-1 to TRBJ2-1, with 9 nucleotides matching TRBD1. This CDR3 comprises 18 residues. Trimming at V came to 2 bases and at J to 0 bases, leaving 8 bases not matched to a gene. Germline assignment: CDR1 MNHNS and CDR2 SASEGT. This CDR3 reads CASSETGGQGVSYNEQFF. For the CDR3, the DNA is TGTGCCAGCAGTGAAACCGGGGGACAGGGTGTCTCCTACAATGAGCAGTTCTTC.

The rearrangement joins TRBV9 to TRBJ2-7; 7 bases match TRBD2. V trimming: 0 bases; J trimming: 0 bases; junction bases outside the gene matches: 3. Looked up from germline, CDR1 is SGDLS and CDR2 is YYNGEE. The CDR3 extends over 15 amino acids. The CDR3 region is CASSVDGRTSYEQYF. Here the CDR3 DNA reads TGTGCCAGCAGCGTAGACGGGAGGACCTCCTACGAGCAGTACTTC.

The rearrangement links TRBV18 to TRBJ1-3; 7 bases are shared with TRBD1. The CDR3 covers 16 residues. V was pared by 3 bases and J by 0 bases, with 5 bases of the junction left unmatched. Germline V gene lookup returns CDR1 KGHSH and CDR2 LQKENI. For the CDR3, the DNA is TGTGCCAGCTCACCTGGGACAGACCACTCTGGAAACACCATATATTTT. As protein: CASSPGTDHSGNTIYF.

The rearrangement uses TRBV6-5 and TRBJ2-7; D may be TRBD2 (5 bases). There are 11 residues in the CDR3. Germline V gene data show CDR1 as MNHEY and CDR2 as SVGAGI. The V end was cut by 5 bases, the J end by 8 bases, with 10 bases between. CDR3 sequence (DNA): TGTGCCAGCAGTACGGGGATTCAGCAGTACTTC. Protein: CASSTGIQQYF.

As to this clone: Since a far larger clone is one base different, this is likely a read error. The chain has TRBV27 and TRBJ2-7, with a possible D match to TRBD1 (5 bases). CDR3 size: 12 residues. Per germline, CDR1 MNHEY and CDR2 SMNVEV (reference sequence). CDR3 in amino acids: CAIRDLSYKQYF. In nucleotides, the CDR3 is TGTGCCATCAGGGATCTATCCTACAAGCAGTACTTC.